The 7 T cell receptor beta chains reported below all come from one sample, sequenced in a study of control samples from healthy donors and cancer patients. Sequenced by immunoSEQ multiplex PCR; TCRdb stores in-frame clones only, minus some. The data contain 120,000 or so clones, around 92% of them singletons. Sequencing input: PBMCs. The origin of the receptors is a man older than 75 with head and neck cancer.

This clone was found a few times. V and J are TRBV6-2 or TRBV6-3 and TRBJ2-3; TRBD2 aligns across 11 bases. The length of the CDR3 is 18 residues. Germline loops: CDR1 MNHEY, CDR2 SVGEGT. J lost 0 bases, V lost 2 bases, and 7 bases had no gene match. The CDR3 protein is CASSYPTVAGGSTDTQYF. The CDR3 region has the DNA TGTGCCAGCAGTTACCCCACAGTAGCGGGAGGGAGCACAGATACGCAGTATTTT.

The chain links TRBV3-1 (or the pseudogene TRBV3-2) to TRBJ2-1; D not certain. Trimming shortened V by 4 bases and J by 0 bases, and 10 bases separated the two germline ends. The CDR3 has 15 amino acids. Per the germline V gene, CDR1 is LGHDT and CDR2 is YNNKEL (reference sequence). This CDR3 is CASSPDPSSYNEQFF. The CDR3 bases are TGTGCCAGCAGCCCAGACCCCAGCTCCTACAATGAGCAGTTCTTC.

The chain has TRBV29-1 and TRBJ1-3, with no clear D. Germline V gene sequence: CDR1 SQVTM, CDR2 ANQGSEA. The length of the CDR3 is 14 residues. With 6 bases removed from V and 9 bases from J, the gap between germline ends came to 21 bases. CDR3 DNA: TGCAGCGTCCTACTTGCTGGCAGCGGGAGCACCATATATTTT. Translating it yields CSVLLAGSGSTIYF.

V is TRBV30 and J is TRBJ1-1; 7 bases agree with TRBD1. The trim removed 3 bases at V and 2 bases at J, leaving 6 bases unmatched. Germline V gene lookup returns CDR1 GTSNPN and CDR2 SVGIG (reference sequence). The CDR3 sequence is 14 residues long. This chain's CDR3 is CAWSYRGHNTEAFF. For the CDR3, the DNA is TGTGCCTGGAGCTACAGGGGTCATAACACTGAAGCTTTCTTT.

The chain links TRBV19 to TRBJ2-7, with D possibly TRBD2 on 7 matching bases. Trimming left V 1 base short and J 1 base short, with 11 bases between. Germline assignment: CDR1 LNHDA and CDR2 SQIVND (reference sequence). The CDR3 has 15 residues. The CDR3 coding sequence is TGTGCCAGTAGTATAGGCGGGGGCGCGTCCTACGAGCAGTACTTC. It specifies CASSIGGGASYEQYF.

This chain joins TRBV18 and TRBJ1-3; TRBD1 agrees at 7 bases. The CDR3 is 18 amino acids. The junction had 14 bases not matched to a gene; V was cut back by 6 bases and J by 0 bases. The germline CDR1 and CDR2 sequences are KGHSH and LQKENI. The CDR3: CASSPEPTGKVSGNTIYF. CDR3 in DNA: TGTGCCAGCTCGCCGGAACCGACAGGGAAGGTCTCTGGAAACACCATATATTTT.

V usage is TRBV11-2 and J usage is TRBJ2-4; 9 bases map to TRBD1. Losses at the gene ends were 3 bases for V and 7 bases for J; bases not matched to a gene: 1. Germline V gives CDR1 SGHAT, CDR2 FQNNGV. This CDR3 is built from 13 residues. CDR3 nucleotide sequence: TGTGCCAGCAGCTTGGACAGGGGTAACATTCAGTACTTC. As protein: CASSLDRGNIQYF.